The 17 T cell receptor beta chains reported below all come from one sample, sequenced in a study of T cells after posttransplantation cyclophosphamide. Treatment was busulfan-fludarabine conditioning, a marrow graft, and cyclophosphamide on days +3 and +4. Clones were sequenced by immunoSEQ multiplex PCR, and TCRdb holds only the in-frame ones, with some missing. The record shows thousands of clones for this sample, with no singletons present. This specimen consisted of PBMCs, obtained after allogeneic stem cell transplant with posttransplant cyclophosphamide. These receptor sequences come from a male patient younger than 30 who received an allogeneic stem cell transplant from an unrelated donor, was CMV-positive, and had acute and chronic GVHD. Some of the T cells might come from the graft donor.

This clone was detected ten times or more. The chain is built from TRBV5-1 and TRBJ1-4; the D gene is possibly TRBD1 (5 bases). This CDR3 region has 15 residues. Per the germline V gene, CDR1 is SGHRS and CDR2 is YFSETQ. V shed 4 bases and J shed 3 bases, with 13 bases lying between them. CDR3 region: CASSPWGRPNEKLFF. CDR3 nucleotide sequence: TGCGCCAGCAGCCCATGGGGCCGACCTAATGAAAAACTGTTTTTT.

This clone was seen many times. The gene calls are TRBV7-6 and TRBJ1-4, with D uncertain. CDR1 and CDR2 (germline): SGHVS, FNYEAQ. The CDR3 has 14 amino acids. V was trimmed by 3 bases and J by 0 bases, leaving 5 bases between them. Here the CDR3 DNA reads TGTGCCAGCAGCTTCAGTGCAACTAATGAAAAACTGTTTTTT. Protein product: CASSFSATNEKLFF.

This clone was detected many times. V and J are TRBV15 and TRBJ1-1; tentative D call: TRBD1 (5 bases). The CDR3 has 12 residues. V dropped 3 bases and J dropped 14 bases, with 16 bases sitting between them. Germline CDR1 is LNHNV and CDR2 is YYDKDF (reference sequence). The CDR3 protein is CATSRRQGNRFF. DNA of the CDR3: TGTGCCACCAGCAGGAGGCAGGGCAACAGGTTCTTT.

This clone was seen at least ten times. The chain carries TRBV5-1 and TRBJ1-1; 8 bases align to TRBD1. The trim removed 0 bases at V and 5 bases at J, leaving 3 bases unmatched. The germline CDR1 and CDR2 sequences are SGHRS and YFSETQ. This CDR3 region has 14 residues. The CDR3 DNA is TGCGCCAGCAGCTTGGACAGGGGGGGGACTGAAGCTTTCTTT. It is translated as CASSLDRGGTEAFF.

This clone was recorded many times. The genes are TRBV5-5 and TRBJ2-7; weak D call: TRBD2 (5 bases). The CDR3 sequence is 14 residues long. Trimming left V 4 bases short and J 3 bases short, with 14 bases between. The germline CDR1 and CDR2 sequences are SGHKS and YYEKEE (reference sequence). The CDR3 loop is CASSLTQEGYEQYF. CDR3 DNA: TGTGCCAGCAGCCTGACCCAAGAGGGCTACGAGCAGTACTTC.

This clone was observed a handful of times. The chain has TRBV5-1 and TRBJ2-7; weak D call: TRBD1 (6 bases). With 4 bases removed from V and 5 bases from J, the gap between germline ends came to 16 bases. Germline V gene sequence: CDR1 SGHRS, CDR2 YFSETQ. The CDR3 consists of 14 residues. The CDR3 loop reads CASSPAPGQNEQYF. CDR3 coding DNA: TGCGCCAGCAGCCCAGCACCCGGACAGAACGAGCAGTACTTC.

There are many counts of this clone. CDR3 DNA: TGTGCCAGCAGTTTATCCCTCCTGCCAGCAGGGGCAACCGGGGAGCTGTTTTTT. This codes for CASSLSLLPAGATGELFF. The V and J genes are TRBV27 and TRBJ2-2; tentatively, D is TRBD1 (6 bases). Germline assignment: CDR1 MNHEY and CDR2 SMNVEV (reference sequence). The CDR3 consists of 18 residues. V was clipped by 0 bases and J by 5 bases, with 19 bases between them.

In its sample, this clone was seen many times. V and J are TRBV1 and TRBJ2-5; the D call in the table, TRBD2, was not verified against the DNA. TRBV1 counts as a pseudogene. CDR3 size: 13 residues. The CDR3 loop is CTSSQDPHLTQYF. The CDR3 DNA follows: TGCACCAGCAGCCAAGATCCTCATCTAACCCAGTACTTC.

This clone is labeled as medium-sized. The rearrangement links TRBV5-6 to TRBJ2-5; 7 positions agree with TRBD1. CDR1 is SGHDT and CDR2 is YYEEEE in the germline V gene. With V trimmed by 6 bases and J by 4 bases, 0 bases remained unmatched. The length of the CDR3 is 11 residues. Here the CDR3 reads CASTGGETQYF. CDR3 DNA: TGTGCCAGCACAGGGGGAGAGACCCAGTACTTC.

This clone showed up many times. The junction and the germline gene differ at one end; a read error may be behind it. The chain carries TRBV6-5 and TRBJ1-2; 8 nucleotides match TRBD1. Germline loops: CDR1 MNHEY, CDR2 SVGAGI. The CDR3 sequence is 15 residues long. CDR3 loop: CAGSTTGTGPPGYTF. The CDR3 region has the DNA TGTGCCGGCAGTACCACCGGGACAGGACCCCCCGGCTACACCTTC.

This clone was seen many times. The chain uses TRBV12-2 and TRBJ1-1. TRBV12-2 is a documented pseudogene. The CDR3 runs to 18 residues. The CDR3 nucleotides are TGTGCAAGTCGCTTAGCGCGGGGGTTTCGGCGCATGAACACTGAAGCTTTCTTT. Its protein is CASRLARGFRRMNTEAFF.

By share, this clone ranks as medium-sized (0.01 to 0.1%). This chain uses TRBV19 with TRBJ1-1, with TRBD1 identical over 7 bases. The CDR3 spans 15 residues. Germline CDR1 is LNHDA and CDR2 is SQIVND (reference sequence). Trimming took 5 bases from V and 4 from J; bases not matched to a gene: 10. This CDR3 is CASSAHRGGGTEAFF. The DNA for the CDR3 is TGTGCCAGTAGTGCCCACAGGGGAGGCGGCACTGAAGCTTTCTTT. The full variable domain, completed using reference TRBV19 and TRBJ1-1, is DGGITQSPKYLFRKEGQNVTLSCEQNLNHDAMYWYRQDPGQGLRLIYYSQIVNDFQKGDIAEGYSVSREKKESFPLTVTSAQKNPTAFYLCASSAHRGGGTEAFFGQGTRLTVV.

At least ten counts were recorded for this clone. The V and J genes are TRBV7-8 and TRBJ1-1; D unclear. The V end lost 7 bases, the J end lost 1 base, and 7 bases lay between the germline ends. Germline V gene sequence: CDR1 SGHVS, CDR2 FQNEAQ. There are 12 residues in the CDR3. The chain's CDR3 is CASMRANTEAFF. The CDR3 nucleotides read TGTGCCAGCATGAGGGCGAACACTGAAGCTTTCTTT.

Many counts were recorded for this clone. V gene TRBV19 combines with J gene TRBJ2-5, with a possible D match to TRBD2 (7 bases). Per germline, CDR1 LNHDA and CDR2 SQIVND (reference sequence). The CDR3 totals 13 residues. Trimming pared 5 bases from V and 4 bases from J, leaving 11 bases between. DNA of the CDR3: TGTGCCAGTAGTCAAGGGGGGGGAGAGACCCAGTACTTC. This gives the protein CASSQGGGETQYF.

This clone was detected many times. The J gene is TRBJ2-5, the V gene TRBV6-4, with TRBD1 as a possible D gene (5 bases). V lost 6 bases to trimming and J lost 4 bases, with 12 bases between them. The CDR3 runs to 13 residues. The germline V gene has CDR1 MRHNA and CDR2 SNTAGT. Written as DNA, the CDR3 is TGTGCCAGCAGCCAACAGGACGGAGAGACCCAGTACTTC. This sequence encodes CASSQQDGETQYF.

This clone showed up many times. The J gene is TRBJ2-5, the V gene TRBV27; D may be TRBD1 (5 bases). The CDR3 has 16 amino acids. Germline V lookup: CDR1 MNHEY, CDR2 SMNVEV (reference sequence). The ends were cut back, 7 bases at V and 4 bases at J, with 22 bases in the middle. This CDR3 is CASTDSTLNRLETQYF. The CDR3 DNA is TGTGCCAGCACTGACAGCACTCTGAATCGATTAGAGACCCAGTACTTC.

This clone was seen repeatedly, ten times or more. V and J are TRBV11-2 and TRBJ1-6, with D unresolved. The ends were cut back, 7 bases at V and 6 bases at J, with 10 bases in the middle. CDR3 length: 13 amino acids. The germline gives CDR1 SGHAT, CDR2 FQNNGV. In nucleotides, the CDR3 is TGTGCCAGCACCCTAACCCTTAATTCACCCCTCCACTTT. This codes for CASTLTLNSPLHF.